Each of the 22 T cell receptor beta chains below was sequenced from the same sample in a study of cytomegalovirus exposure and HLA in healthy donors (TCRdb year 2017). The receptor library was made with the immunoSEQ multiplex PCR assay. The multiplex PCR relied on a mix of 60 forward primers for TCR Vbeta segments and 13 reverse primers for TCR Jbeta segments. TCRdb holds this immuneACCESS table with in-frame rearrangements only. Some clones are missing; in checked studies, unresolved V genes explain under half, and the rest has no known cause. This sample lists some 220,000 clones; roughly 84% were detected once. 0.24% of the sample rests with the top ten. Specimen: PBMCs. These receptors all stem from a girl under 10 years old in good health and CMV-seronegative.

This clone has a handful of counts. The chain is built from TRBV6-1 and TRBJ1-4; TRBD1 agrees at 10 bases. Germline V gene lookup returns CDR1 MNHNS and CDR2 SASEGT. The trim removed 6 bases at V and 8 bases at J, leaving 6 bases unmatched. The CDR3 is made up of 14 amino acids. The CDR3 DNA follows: TGTGCCAGCAGCGGTGGGGACAGGGGCGAAAAACTGTTTTTT. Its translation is CASSGGDRGEKLFF.

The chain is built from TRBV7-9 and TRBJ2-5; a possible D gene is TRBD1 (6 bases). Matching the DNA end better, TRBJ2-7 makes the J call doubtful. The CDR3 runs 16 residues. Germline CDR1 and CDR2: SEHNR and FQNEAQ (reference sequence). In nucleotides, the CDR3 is TGTGCCAGCAGCCGCGGAACAGGGTTTTCCTCCTACGAGCAGTACTTC. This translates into CASSRGTGFSSYEQYF.

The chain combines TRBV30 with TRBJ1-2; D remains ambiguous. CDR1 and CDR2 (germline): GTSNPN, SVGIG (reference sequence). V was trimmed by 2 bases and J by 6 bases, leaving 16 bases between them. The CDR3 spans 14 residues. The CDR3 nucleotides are TGTGCCTGGAGTTCAGGCGGGAAGTGGGATGGCTACACCTTC. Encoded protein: CAWSSGGKWDGYTF.

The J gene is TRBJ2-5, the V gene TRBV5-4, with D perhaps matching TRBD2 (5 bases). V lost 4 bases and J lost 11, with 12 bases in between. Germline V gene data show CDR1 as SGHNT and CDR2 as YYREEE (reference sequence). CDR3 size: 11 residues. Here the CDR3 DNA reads TGTGCCAGCAGCCGGGGATATGAGCAGTACTTC. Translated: CASSRGYEQYF.

CDR3 in amino acids: CASSFTRVQEQFF. The CDR3 DNA follows: TGTGCCAGCAGCTTTACCCGGGTCCAAGAGCAGTTCTTC. The chain has TRBV11-3 and TRBJ2-1; no definite D call. The CDR3 is 13 amino acids. Deletions cut 3 bases from V and 10 bases from J, with 13 bases between. In germline, CDR1 is SGHNT, CDR2 YENEEA. The entire variable domain, with the rest obtained from reference TRBV11-3 and TRBJ2-1, is as follows: EAGVVQSPRYKIIEKKQPVAFWCNPISGHNTLYWYLQNLGQGPELLIRYENEEAVDDSQLPKDRFSAERLKGVDSTLKIQPAELGDSAVYLCASSFTRVQEQFFGPGTRLTVL.

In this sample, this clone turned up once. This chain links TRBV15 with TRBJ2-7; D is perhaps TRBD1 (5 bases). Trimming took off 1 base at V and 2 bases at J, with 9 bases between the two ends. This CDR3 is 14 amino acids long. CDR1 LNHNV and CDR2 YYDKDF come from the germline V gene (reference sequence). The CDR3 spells CATSRVGHTYEQYF. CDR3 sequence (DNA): TGTGCCACCAGCAGAGTAGGACACACCTACGAGCAGTACTTC.

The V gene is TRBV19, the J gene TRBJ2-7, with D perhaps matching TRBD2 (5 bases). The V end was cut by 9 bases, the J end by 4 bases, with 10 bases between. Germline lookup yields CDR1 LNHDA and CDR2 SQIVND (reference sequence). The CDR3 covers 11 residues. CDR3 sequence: CASGVEYEQYF. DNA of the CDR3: TGTGCCAGCGGGGTTGAATACGAGCAGTACTTC.

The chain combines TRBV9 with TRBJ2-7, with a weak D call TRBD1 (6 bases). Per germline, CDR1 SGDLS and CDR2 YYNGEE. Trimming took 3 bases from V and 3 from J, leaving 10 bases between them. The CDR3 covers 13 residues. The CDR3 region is CASSAGTNYEQYF. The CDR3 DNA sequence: TGTGCCAGCAGCGCCGGGACAAACTACGAGCAGTACTTC.

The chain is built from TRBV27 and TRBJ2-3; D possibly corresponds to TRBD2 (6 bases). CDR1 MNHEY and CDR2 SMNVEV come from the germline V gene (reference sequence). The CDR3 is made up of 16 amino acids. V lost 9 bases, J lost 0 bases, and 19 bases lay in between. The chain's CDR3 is CASWFSGGRSTDTQYF. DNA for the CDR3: TGTGCCAGTTGGTTCAGTGGAGGGCGCAGCACAGATACGCAGTATTTT.

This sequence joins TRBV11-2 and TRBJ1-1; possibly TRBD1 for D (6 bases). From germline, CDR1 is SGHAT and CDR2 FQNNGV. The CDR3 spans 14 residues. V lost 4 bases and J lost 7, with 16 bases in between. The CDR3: CASSSLTGFLEAFF. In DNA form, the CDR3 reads TGTGCCAGCAGCTCATTGACAGGCTTCCTTGAAGCTTTCTTT.

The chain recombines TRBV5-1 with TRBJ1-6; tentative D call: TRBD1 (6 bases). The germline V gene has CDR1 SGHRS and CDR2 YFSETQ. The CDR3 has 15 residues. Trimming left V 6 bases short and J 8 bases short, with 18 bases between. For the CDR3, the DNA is TGCGCCAGCACCTCAGGGGTGGAATTATATTCACCCCTCCACTTT. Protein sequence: CASTSGVELYSPLHF.

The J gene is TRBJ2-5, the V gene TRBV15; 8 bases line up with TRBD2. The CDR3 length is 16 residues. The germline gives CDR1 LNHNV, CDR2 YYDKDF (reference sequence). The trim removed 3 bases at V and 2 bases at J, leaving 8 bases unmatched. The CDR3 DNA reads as TGTGCCACCAGCAGTGGGGGACTAGTTATTCAAGAGACCCAGTACTTC. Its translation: CATSSGGLVIQETQYF.

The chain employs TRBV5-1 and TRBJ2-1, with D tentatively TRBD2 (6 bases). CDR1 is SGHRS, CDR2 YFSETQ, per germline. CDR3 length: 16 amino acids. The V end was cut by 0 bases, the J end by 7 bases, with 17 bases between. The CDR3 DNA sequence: TGCGCCAGCAGCTTGGTGGCAGGGACTTCTGGGAATGAGCAGTTCTTC. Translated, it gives CASSLVAGTSGNEQFF.

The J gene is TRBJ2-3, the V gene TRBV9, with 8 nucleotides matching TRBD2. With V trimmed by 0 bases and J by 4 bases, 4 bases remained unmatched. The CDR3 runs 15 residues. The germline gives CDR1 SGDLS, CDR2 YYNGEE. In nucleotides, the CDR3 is TGTGCCAGCAGCGTAGATAGCGGGAAGGCAGATACGCAGTATTTT. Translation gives CASSVDSGKADTQYF.

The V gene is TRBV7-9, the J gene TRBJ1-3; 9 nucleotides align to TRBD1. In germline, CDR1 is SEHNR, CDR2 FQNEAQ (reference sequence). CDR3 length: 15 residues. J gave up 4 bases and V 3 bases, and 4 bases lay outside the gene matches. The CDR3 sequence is CASSLGQGTGNTIYF. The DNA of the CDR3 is TGTGCCAGCAGCTTGGGACAGGGCACAGGAAACACCATATATTTT.

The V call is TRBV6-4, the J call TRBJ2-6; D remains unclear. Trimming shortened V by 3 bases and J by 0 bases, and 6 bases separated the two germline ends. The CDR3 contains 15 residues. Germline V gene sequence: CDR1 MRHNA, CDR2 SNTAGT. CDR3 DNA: TGTGCCAGCAGTGATACCAGCTCTGGGGCCAACGTCCTGACTTTC. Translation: CASSDTSSGANVLTF.

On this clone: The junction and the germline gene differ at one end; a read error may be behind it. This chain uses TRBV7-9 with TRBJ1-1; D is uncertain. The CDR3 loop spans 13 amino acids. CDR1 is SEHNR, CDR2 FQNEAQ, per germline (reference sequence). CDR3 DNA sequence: TGTTCCAGCAGCTTAGAGTCCGGCACTGAAGCTTTCTTT. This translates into CSSSLESGTEAFF. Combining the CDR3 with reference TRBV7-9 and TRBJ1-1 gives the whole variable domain DTGVSQNPRHKITKRGQNVTFRCDPISEHNRLYWYRQTLGQGPEFLTYFQNEAQLEKSRLLSDRFSAERPKGSFSTLEIQRTEQGDSAMYLCSSSLESGTEAFFGQGTRLTVV.

The CDR3 loop reads CASRDALAASTEQYF. CDR3 sequence (DNA): TGTGCCAGCAGAGATGCCCTAGCGGCGTCGACCGAGCAGTACTTC. The gene calls are TRBV7-9 and TRBJ2-7; TRBD2 matches at 7 bases. The V segment lost 6 bases and the J segment 6 bases; nucleotides outside the gene matches: 14. The CDR3 contains 15 residues. Germline values: CDR1 SEHNR, CDR2 FQNEAQ (reference sequence).

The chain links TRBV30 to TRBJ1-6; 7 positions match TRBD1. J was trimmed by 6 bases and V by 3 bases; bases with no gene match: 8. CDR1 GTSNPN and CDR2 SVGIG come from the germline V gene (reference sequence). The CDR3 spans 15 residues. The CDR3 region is CAWSRTGQPNSPLHF. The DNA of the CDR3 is TGTGCCTGGAGCCGGACGGGACAGCCTAATTCACCCCTCCACTTT.

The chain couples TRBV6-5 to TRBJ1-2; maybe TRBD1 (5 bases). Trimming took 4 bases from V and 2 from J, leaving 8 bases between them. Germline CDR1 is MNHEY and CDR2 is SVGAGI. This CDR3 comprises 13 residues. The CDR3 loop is CASSLTANYGYTF. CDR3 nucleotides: TGTGCCAGCAGTTTGACAGCCAACTATGGCTACACCTTC.

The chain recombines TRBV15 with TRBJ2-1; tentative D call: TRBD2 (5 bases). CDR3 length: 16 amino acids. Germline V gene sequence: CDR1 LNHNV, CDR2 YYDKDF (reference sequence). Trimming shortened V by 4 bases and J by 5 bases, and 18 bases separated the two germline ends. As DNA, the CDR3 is TGTGCCACCAGCAAACTCCTAGCCCCACCCGACAATGAGCAGTTCTTC. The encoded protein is CATSKLLAPPDNEQFF.

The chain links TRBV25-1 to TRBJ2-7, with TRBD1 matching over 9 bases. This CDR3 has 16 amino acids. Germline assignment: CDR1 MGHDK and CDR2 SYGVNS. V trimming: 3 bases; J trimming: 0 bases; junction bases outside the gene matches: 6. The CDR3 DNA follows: TGTGCCAGCAGTGATTGGACAGGGGTGAGCTCCTACGAGCAGTACTTC. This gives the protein CASSDWTGVSSYEQYF.